These 27 T cell receptor beta chains were all obtained from the same sample, sequenced in a study of cytomegalovirus exposure and HLA in healthy donors. Here immunoSEQ multiplex PCR was the method, and the copy in TCRdb shows in-frame clones only, minus some. The sample yields over 85,000 clones, more than 70% seen once. Sequencing used PBMCs. These receptors all stem from a young woman in good health and CMV-seropositive.

The V and J genes are TRBV4-3 and TRBJ2-7; tentatively, D is TRBD2 (5 bases). V was trimmed by 0 bases and J by 0 bases, leaving 12 bases between them. The CDR3 spans 16 residues. The germline CDR1 and CDR2 sequences are LGHNA and YSLEER. Written as DNA, the CDR3 is TGCGCCAGCAGCCAAGATTTGCCCGGGAACTCCTACGAGCAGTACTTC. Residues: CASSQDLPGNSYEQYF.

The J gene is TRBJ2-2, the V gene TRBV28; D possibly corresponds to TRBD2 (5 bases). Germline-derived CDR1 and CDR2 are MDHEN and SYDVKM. The CDR3 runs 15 residues. V lost 5 bases to trimming and J lost 6 bases, with 16 bases between them. In DNA, the CDR3 is TGTGCCAGCAGTGAGGCGGGCGCGGGTTCCGGGGAGCTGTTTTTT. As protein: CASSEAGAGSGELFF.

This clone was recorded a few times. The chain has TRBV7-9 and TRBJ2-7, with D unclear. Trimming took off 4 bases at V and 6 bases at J, with 7 bases between the two ends. Germline CDR1 reads SEHNR; CDR2 reads FQNEAQ (reference sequence). The length of the CDR3 is 11 residues. The CDR3 DNA reads as TGTGCCAGCAGCTCCTCGGGCGAGCAGTACTTC. This codes for CASSSSGEQYF.

This chain links TRBV11-2 with TRBJ2-7, with a possible D match to TRBD2 (7 bases). Trimming removed 2 bases at V and 7 bases at J, with 18 bases between. The CDR3 is 15 amino acids. Germline loops: CDR1 SGHAT, CDR2 FQNNGV. As DNA, the CDR3 is TGTGCCAGCAGCTTACCATCGGACGGGGGGCGGGAGCAGTACTTC. Translating gives CASSLPSDGGREQYF. The variable domain in full, completed from reference TRBV11-2 and TRBJ2-7, reads EAGVAQSPRYKIIEKRQSVAFWCNPISGHATLYWYQQILGQGPKLLIQFQNNGVVDDSQLPKDRFSAERLKGVDSTLKIQPAKLEDSAVYLCASSLPSDGGREQYFGPGTRLTVT.

The chain combines TRBV27 with TRBJ2-1; 9 bases are a match to TRBD2. The J segment lost 4 bases and the V segment lost 4 bases, leaving 8 bases of the junction unmatched. Germline CDR1 is MNHEY and CDR2 is SMNVEV (reference sequence). The CDR3 spans 16 residues. CDR3: CASSSPPAGGYNEQFF. The CDR3 DNA is TGTGCCAGCAGTTCGCCCCCAGCGGGGGGTTACAATGAGCAGTTCTTC.

This chain links TRBV28 with TRBJ1-4, with 8 bases that match TRBD1. From germline, CDR1 is MDHEN and CDR2 SYDVKM. Trimming removed 1 base from V and 8 bases from J; junction bases left unmatched: 6. This CDR3 has 15 residues. The CDR3 is CASSLSGTGQEKLFF. CDR3 bases: TGTGCCAGCAGTTTATCCGGGACAGGCCAGGAAAAACTGTTTTTT.

The J gene is TRBJ2-7, the V gene TRBV7-2; 9 positions agree with TRBD1. In germline, CDR1 is SGHTA, CDR2 FQGNSA. This CDR3 is built from 15 residues. V was pared by 6 bases and J by 5 bases, with 11 bases of the junction left unmatched. As DNA, the CDR3 is TGTGCCAGCAGTCGCCCCGACAGGGGGTTACACGAGCAGTACTTC. Protein: CASSRPDRGLHEQYF.

V usage is TRBV19 and J usage is TRBJ2-3, with TRBD2 matching 7 bases. Germline V gives CDR1 LNHDA, CDR2 SQIVND (reference sequence). Germline trimming cut 5 bases from V and 2 bases from J; bases unmatched to any gene: 7. This CDR3 contains 15 residues. This CDR3 is CASSARTRPTDTQYF. CDR3 DNA: TGTGCCAGTAGTGCCAGGACTAGACCCACAGATACGCAGTATTTT.

The chain carries TRBV18 and TRBJ2-5; TRBD2 aligns across 7 bases. The CDR3 is 15 amino acids. Trimming cost V 0 bases and J 4 bases; bases outside gene matches: 5. CDR1 and CDR2 (germline): KGHSH, LQKENI. In DNA form, the CDR3 reads TGTGCCAGCTCACCACCGGCGCTAGCGGTAGAGACCCAGTACTTC. Translated, it gives CASSPPALAVETQYF.

This chain links TRBV29-1 with TRBJ2-2; 11 bases agree with TRBD1. The junction had 3 bases not matched to a gene; V was cut back by 5 bases and J by 4 bases. The CDR3 sequence is 14 residues long. Germline CDR1 is SQVTM and CDR2 is ANQGSEA. CDR3 loop: CSVWDRGSTGELFF. Here the CDR3 DNA reads TGCAGCGTTTGGGACAGGGGGTCCACCGGGGAGCTGTTTTTT.

V and J are TRBV11-2 and TRBJ2-5; 7 bases match TRBD2. The trim removed 6 bases at V and 6 bases at J, leaving 7 bases unmatched. Germline V lookup: CDR1 SGHAT, CDR2 FQNNGV. This CDR3 has 13 residues. CDR3 sequence (DNA): TGTGCCAGCAGGGATTCGGGGGGAAAGACCCAGTACTTC. Its translation: CASRDSGGKTQYF.

This clone turned up a few times. The chain couples TRBV2 to TRBJ2-7; 8 nucleotides agree with TRBD1. CDR3 size: 14 residues. With V trimmed by 0 bases and J by 9 bases, 7 bases remained unmatched. Germline V gene lookup returns CDR1 SNHLY and CDR2 FYNNEI. The DNA of the CDR3 is TGTGCCAGCAGTGAAGCAGGGCAGGGGGCCGGGCAGTACTTC. Its protein is CASSEAGQGAGQYF.

The chain carries TRBV28 and TRBJ1-2; 9 bases map to TRBD1. The ends lost 10 bases at V and 8 bases at J; junction bases unmatched: 17. Per the germline V gene, CDR1 is MDHEN and CDR2 is SYDVKM. This CDR3 has 15 residues. The DNA for the CDR3 is TGTGCCATAATTGGACCGGGACAGGGTACGGGCGGCTACACCTTC. It codes for CAIIGPGQGTGGYTF.

The CDR3 spells CASSVGDRGGYTF. CDR3 coding DNA: TGTGCCAGCAGCGTAGGGGACAGGGGTGGCTACACCTTC. V usage is TRBV9 and J usage is TRBJ1-2; 10 nucleotides match TRBD1. V was clipped by 0 bases and J by 7 bases; unmatched bases: 0. The CDR3 has 13 residues. CDR1 and CDR2 (germline): SGDLS, YYNGEE.

The gene calls are TRBV6-5 and TRBJ2-3; the match to TRBD1 covers 8 bases. The CDR3 covers 16 residues. With 4 bases clipped from V and 1 base from J, the junction kept 7 bases outside the gene matches. Germline assignment: CDR1 MNHEY and CDR2 SVGAGI. The CDR3 DNA follows: TGTGCCAGCAGTTTCGACAGGGGAAAGGGCACAGATACGCAGTATTTT. Translated, it gives CASSFDRGKGTDTQYF.

The CDR3 bases are TGTGCCAGCAGCCTGGGACTAGCGGGGGGAGAGACCCAGTACTTC. Translated: CASSLGLAGGETQYF. The genes are TRBV11-3 and TRBJ2-5; 15 bases map to TRBD2. With 5 bases clipped from V and 4 bases from J, the junction kept 2 bases outside the gene matches. The CDR3 is 15 residues long. Germline-derived CDR1 and CDR2 are SGHNT and YENEEA. The full variable domain, with the rest looked up from reference TRBV11-3 and TRBJ2-5, is EAGVVQSPRYKIIEKKQPVAFWCNPISGHNTLYWYLQNLGQGPELLIRYENEEAVDDSQLPKDRFSAERLKGVDSTLKIQPAELGDSAVYLCASSLGLAGGETQYFGPGTRLLVL.

The chain recombines TRBV10-1 with TRBJ2-2; tentative D call: TRBD2 (6 bases). Germline CDR1 reads WNHNN; CDR2 reads SYGVQD (reference sequence). This CDR3 spans 16 amino acids. V lost 3 bases and J lost 1, with 12 bases in between. The CDR3 protein is CASSDLGLQNTGELFF. CDR3 DNA sequence: TGCGCCAGCAGTGACCTGGGACTTCAGAACACCGGGGAGCTGTTTTTT.

This clone appeared once. The rearrangement links TRBV9 to TRBJ2-3, with no clear D. CDR3 length: 15 amino acids. Germline V gene sequence: CDR1 SGDLS, CDR2 YYNGEE. Trimming took 0 bases from V and 0 from J, leaving 8 bases between them. CDR3 sequence: CASSVAPHSTDTQYF. In nucleotides, the CDR3 is TGTGCCAGCAGCGTAGCCCCACATAGCACAGATACGCAGTATTTT.

The CDR3 DNA sequence: TGTGCCAGCAGTGTTCGACAGGGTAATCAGCCCCAGCATTTT. Its protein is CASSVRQGNQPQHF. The gene calls are TRBV2 and TRBJ1-5, with 7 bases matching TRBD1. The J segment lost 4 bases and the V segment lost 4 bases, leaving 4 bases of the junction unmatched. The CDR3 spans 14 residues. The V gene's germline CDR1 is SNHLY and CDR2 FYNNEI.

This clone was recorded only once. The chain carries TRBV2 and TRBJ2-5; maybe TRBD1 (6 bases). Germline CDR1 and CDR2: SNHLY and FYNNEI. V dropped 4 bases and J dropped 1 base, with 13 bases sitting between them. The CDR3 has 15 amino acids. CDR3 protein: CASSGGPGTQETQYF. The CDR3 nucleotides read TGTGCCAGCAGTGGGGGGCCAGGGACCCAAGAGACCCAGTACTTC.

The rearrangement links TRBV6-5 to TRBJ2-7; 12 bases are a match to TRBD1. The CDR3 is 12 residues long. Germline CDR1 reads MNHEY; CDR2 reads SVGAGI. The J segment lost 11 bases and the V segment lost 6 bases, leaving 5 bases of the junction unmatched. In DNA, the CDR3 is TGTGCCAGCAGCTCCGGGACAGGGGGCGAGTACTTC. This gives the protein CASSSGTGGEYF.

The chain uses TRBV19 and TRBJ1-6, with D tentatively TRBD1 (6 bases). The CDR3 spans 15 residues. Deletions cut 4 bases from V and 6 bases from J, with 13 bases between. The germline V gene has CDR1 LNHDA and CDR2 SQIVND (reference sequence). The CDR3 sequence: CASSKSGTSNSPLHF. In DNA, the CDR3 is TGTGCCAGTAGTAAATCCGGGACATCTAATTCACCCCTCCACTTT.

The chain uses TRBV28 and TRBJ2-7; D may be TRBD1 (6 bases). The V gene lost 5 bases and the J gene lost 3 bases, with 14 bases spanning the gap. Per the germline V gene, CDR1 is MDHEN and CDR2 is SYDVKM. The CDR3 has 14 residues. DNA for the CDR3: TGTGCCAGCAGTGTGGACAGCGCCCACTACGAGCAGTACTTC. Protein: CASSVDSAHYEQYF. Full variable domain (outside the CDR3, taken from reference TRBV28 and TRBJ2-7): DVKVTQSSRYLVKRTGEKVFLECVQDMDHENMFWYRQDPGLGLRLIYFSYDVKMKEKGDIPEGYSVSREKKERFSLILESASTNQTSMYLCASSVDSAHYEQYFGPGTRLTVT.

The J gene is TRBJ2-1, the V gene TRBV19; 10 nucleotides line up with TRBD2. The germline V gene has CDR1 LNHDA and CDR2 SQIVND (reference sequence). V lost 2 bases to trimming and J lost 8 bases; unmatched junction nucleotides: 9. The CDR3 is made up of 16 amino acids. CDR3 sequence (DNA): TGTGCCAGTAGTATACAGGGAGCGGGGGGGCAGGATGAGCAGTTCTTC. Its protein product is CASSIQGAGGQDEQFF.

This chain connects TRBV11-2 to TRBJ2-7; TRBD1 aligns across 7 bases. The V gene's germline CDR1 is SGHAT and CDR2 FQNNGV. The length of the CDR3 is 16 residues. Trimming cost V 4 bases and J 0 bases; bases outside gene matches: 9. The CDR3 DNA reads as TGTGCCAGCAGCTGGACCACGGGACAGAGCTCCTACGAGCAGTACTTC. Its protein product is CASSWTTGQSSYEQYF.

The rearrangement joins TRBV11-2 to TRBJ2-7, with 7 bases aligning to TRBD1. From germline, CDR1 is SGHAT and CDR2 FQNNGV. Unmatched junction bases numbered 2, after V lost 1 base and J lost 2 bases. The CDR3 spans 14 residues. The CDR3 spells CASSLGQGTYEQYF. The CDR3 DNA sequence: TGTGCCAGCAGCTTAGGACAGGGTACCTACGAGCAGTACTTC.

In this sample, this clone turned up once. This chain connects TRBV5-6 to TRBJ1-5; the D is unclear. The V gene lost 1 base and the J gene lost 0 bases, with 2 bases spanning the gap. The germline V gene encodes CDR1 SGHDT and CDR2 YYEEEE. This CDR3 contains 13 residues. The CDR3 spells CASSLYSNQPQHF. CDR3 nucleotides: TGTGCCAGCAGCTTGTATAGCAATCAGCCCCAGCATTTT.